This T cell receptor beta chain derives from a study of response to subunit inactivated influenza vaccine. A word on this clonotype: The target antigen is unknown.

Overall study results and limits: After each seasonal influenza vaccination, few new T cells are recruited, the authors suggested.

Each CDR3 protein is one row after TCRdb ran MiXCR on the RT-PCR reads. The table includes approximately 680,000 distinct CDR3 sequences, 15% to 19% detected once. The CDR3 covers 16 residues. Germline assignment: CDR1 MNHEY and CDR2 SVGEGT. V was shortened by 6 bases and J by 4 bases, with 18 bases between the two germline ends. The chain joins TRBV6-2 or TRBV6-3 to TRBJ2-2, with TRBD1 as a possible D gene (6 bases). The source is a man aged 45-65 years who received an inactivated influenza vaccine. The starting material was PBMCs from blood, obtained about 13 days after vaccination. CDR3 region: CASRKGVGRGTGELFF. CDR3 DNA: TGTGCCAGCAGGAAGGGGGTAGGGCGCGGCACCGGGGAGCTGTTTTTT.